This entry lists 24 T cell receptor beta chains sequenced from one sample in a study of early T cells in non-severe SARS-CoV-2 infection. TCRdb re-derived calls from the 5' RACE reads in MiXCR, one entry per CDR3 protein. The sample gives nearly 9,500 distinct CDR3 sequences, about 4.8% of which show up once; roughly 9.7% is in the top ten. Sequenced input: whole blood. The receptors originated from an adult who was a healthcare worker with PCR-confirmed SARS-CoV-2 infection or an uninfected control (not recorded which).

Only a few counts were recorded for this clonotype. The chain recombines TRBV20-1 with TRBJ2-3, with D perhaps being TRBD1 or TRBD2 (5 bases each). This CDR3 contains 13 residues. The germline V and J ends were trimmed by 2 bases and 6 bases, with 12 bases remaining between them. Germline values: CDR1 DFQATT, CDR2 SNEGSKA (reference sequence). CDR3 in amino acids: CSARRDRGDTQYF. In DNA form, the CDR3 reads TGCAGTGCTAGAAGGGACCGTGGGGATACGCAGTATTTT.

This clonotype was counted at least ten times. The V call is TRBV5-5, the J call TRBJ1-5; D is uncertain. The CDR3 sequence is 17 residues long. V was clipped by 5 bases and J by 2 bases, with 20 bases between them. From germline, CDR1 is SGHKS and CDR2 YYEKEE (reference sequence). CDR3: CASRPRPRSYCNQPQHF. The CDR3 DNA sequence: TGTGCCAGCAGGCCCAGACCTCGCTCGTACTGCAATCAGCCCCAGCATTTT.

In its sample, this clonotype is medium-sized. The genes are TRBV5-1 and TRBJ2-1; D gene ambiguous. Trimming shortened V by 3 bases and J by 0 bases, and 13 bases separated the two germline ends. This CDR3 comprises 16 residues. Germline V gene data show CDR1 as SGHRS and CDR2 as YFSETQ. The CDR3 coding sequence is TGCGCCAGCAGCTCAGACCTTCTTAGCTCCTACAATGAGCAGTTCTTC. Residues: CASSSDLLSSYNEQFF.

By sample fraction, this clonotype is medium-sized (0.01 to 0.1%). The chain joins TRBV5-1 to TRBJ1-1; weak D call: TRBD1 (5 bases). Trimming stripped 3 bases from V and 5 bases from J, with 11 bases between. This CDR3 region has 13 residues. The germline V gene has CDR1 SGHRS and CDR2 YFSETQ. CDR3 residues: CASSWEGRTEAFF. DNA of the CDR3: TGCGCCAGCAGCTGGGAGGGGCGGACTGAAGCTTTCTTT.

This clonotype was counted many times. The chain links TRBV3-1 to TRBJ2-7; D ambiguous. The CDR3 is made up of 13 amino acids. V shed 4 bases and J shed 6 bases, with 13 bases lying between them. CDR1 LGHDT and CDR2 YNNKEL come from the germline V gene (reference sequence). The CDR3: CASSPDPLSEQYF. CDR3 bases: TGTGCCAGCAGCCCGGACCCCCTATCCGAGCAGTACTTC.

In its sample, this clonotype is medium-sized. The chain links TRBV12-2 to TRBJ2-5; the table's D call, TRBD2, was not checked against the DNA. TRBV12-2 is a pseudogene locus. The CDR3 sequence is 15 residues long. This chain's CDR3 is CASPHDTREGETQYF. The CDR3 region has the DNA TGTGCAAGTCCCCATGACACCCGGGAGGGAGAGACCCAGTACTTC.

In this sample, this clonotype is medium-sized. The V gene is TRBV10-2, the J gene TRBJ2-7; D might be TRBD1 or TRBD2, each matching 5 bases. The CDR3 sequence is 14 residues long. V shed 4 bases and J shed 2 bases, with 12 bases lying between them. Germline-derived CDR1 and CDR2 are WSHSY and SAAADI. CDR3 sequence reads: CASSGRQTTYEQYF. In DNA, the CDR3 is TGCGCCAGCAGTGGGAGACAGACTACCTACGAGCAGTACTTC.

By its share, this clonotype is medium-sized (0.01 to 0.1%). CDR3 in amino acids: CASSYIAGGRETQYF. The CDR3 DNA reads TGTGCCAGCAGTTATATAGCGGGAGGGCGCGAGACCCAGTACTTC. This chain joins TRBV6-2 or TRBV6-3 and TRBJ2-5; 11 nucleotides align to TRBD2. Germline CDR1 and CDR2: MNHEY and SVGEGT. The J segment lost 5 bases and the V segment lost 3 bases, leaving 5 bases of the junction unmatched. The CDR3 loop spans 15 amino acids.

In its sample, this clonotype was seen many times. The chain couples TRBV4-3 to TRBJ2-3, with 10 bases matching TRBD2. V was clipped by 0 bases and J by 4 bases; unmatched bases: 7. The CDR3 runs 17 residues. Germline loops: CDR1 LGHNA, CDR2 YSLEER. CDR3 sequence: CASSQESSGSWADTQYF. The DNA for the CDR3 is TGCGCCAGCAGCCAAGAGTCTAGCGGGAGTTGGGCAGATACGCAGTATTTT.

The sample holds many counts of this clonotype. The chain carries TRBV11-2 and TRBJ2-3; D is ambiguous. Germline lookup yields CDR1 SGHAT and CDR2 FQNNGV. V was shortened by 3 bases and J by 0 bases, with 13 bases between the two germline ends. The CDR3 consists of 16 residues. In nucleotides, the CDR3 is TGTGCCAGCAGCTTTGGGCATGCGGTTAGCACAGATACGCAGTATTTT. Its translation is CASSFGHAVSTDTQYF.

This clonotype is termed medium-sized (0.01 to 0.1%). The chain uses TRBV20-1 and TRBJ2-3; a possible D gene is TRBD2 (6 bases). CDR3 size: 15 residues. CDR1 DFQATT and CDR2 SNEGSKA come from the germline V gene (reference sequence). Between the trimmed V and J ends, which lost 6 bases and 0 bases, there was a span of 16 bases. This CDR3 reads CSARLATASTDTQYF. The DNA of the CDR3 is TGCAGTGCCCGGCTAGCGACCGCTAGCACAGATACGCAGTATTTT.

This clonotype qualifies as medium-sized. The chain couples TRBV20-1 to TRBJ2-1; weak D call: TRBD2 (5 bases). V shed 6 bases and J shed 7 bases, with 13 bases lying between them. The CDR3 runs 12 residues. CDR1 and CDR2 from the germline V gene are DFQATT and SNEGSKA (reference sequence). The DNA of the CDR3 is TGCAGTGCCCAGAGGGTGGAAAATGAGCAGTTCTTC. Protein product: CSAQRVENEQFF.

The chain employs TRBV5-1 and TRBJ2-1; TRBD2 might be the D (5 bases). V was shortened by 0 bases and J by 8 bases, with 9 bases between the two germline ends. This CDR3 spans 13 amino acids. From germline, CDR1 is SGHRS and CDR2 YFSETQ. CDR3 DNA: TGCGCCAGCAGCTTGGCGAGGGCCGATGAGCAGTTCTTC. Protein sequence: CASSLARADEQFF.

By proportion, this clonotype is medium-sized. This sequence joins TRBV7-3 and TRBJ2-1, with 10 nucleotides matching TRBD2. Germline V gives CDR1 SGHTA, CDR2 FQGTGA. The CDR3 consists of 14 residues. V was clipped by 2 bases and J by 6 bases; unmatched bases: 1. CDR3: CASSLLAGGNEQFF. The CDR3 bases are TGTGCCAGCAGCTTATTAGCGGGAGGCAATGAGCAGTTCTTC.

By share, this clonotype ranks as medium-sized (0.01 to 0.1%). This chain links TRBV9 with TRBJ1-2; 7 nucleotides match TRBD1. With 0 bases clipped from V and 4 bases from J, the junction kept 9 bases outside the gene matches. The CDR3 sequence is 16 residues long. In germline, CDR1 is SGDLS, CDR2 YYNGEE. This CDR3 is CASSVGGGRTGYGYTF. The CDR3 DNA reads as TGTGCCAGCAGCGTAGGTGGAGGTCGGACAGGCTATGGCTACACCTTC.

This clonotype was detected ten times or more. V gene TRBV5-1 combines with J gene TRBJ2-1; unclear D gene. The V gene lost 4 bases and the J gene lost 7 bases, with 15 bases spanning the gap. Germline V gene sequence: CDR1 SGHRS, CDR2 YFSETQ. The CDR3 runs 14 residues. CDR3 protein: CASSPGSAGNEQFF. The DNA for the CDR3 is TGCGCCAGCAGCCCCGGCTCTGCCGGAAATGAGCAGTTCTTC.

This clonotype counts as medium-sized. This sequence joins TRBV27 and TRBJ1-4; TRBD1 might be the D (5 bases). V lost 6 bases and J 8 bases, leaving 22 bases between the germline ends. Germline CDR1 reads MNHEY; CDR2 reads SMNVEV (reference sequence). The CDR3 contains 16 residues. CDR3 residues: CASRRAWGPDREKLFF. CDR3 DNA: TGTGCCAGCAGACGAGCCTGGGGACCCGACCGCGAAAAACTGTTTTTT.

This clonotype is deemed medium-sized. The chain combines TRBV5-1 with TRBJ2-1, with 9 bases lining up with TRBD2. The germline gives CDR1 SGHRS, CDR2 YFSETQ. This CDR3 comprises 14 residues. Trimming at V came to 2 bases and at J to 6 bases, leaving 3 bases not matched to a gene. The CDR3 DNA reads TGCGCCAGCAGCTTAGCGGGAGGTACCAATGAGCAGTTCTTC. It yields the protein CASSLAGGTNEQFF.

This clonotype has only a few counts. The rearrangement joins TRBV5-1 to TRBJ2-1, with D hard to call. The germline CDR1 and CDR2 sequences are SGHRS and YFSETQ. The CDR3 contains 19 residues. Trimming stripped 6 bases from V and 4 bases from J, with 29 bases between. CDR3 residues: CASTPWAPTPGPEYNEQFF. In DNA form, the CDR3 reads TGCGCCAGCACCCCCTGGGCTCCTACACCTGGGCCAGAATACAATGAGCAGTTCTTC. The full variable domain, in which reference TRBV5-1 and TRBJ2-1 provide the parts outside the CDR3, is KAGVTQTPRYLIKTRGQQVTLSCSPISGHRSVSWYQQTPGQGLQFLFEYFSETQRNKGNFPGRFSGRQFSNSRSEMNVSTLELGDSALYLCASTPWAPTPGPEYNEQFFGPGTRLTVL.

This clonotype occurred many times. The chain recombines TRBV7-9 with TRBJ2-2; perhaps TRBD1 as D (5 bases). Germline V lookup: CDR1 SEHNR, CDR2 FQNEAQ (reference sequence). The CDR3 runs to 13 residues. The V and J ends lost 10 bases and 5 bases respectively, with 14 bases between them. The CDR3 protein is CAITAGWTGELFF. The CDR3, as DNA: TGTGCCATTACTGCAGGGTGGACCGGGGAGCTGTTTTTT.

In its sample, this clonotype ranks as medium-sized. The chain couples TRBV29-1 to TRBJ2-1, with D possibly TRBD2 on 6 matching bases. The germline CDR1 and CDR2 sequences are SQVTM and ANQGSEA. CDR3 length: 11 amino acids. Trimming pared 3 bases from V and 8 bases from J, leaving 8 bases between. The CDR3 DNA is TGCAGCGTTGAGTGGGACTATGAGCAGTTCTTC. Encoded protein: CSVEWDYEQFF.

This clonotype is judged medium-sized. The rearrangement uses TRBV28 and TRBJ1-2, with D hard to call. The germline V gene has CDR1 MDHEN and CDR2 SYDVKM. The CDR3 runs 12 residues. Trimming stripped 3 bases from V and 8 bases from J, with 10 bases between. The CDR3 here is CASSLKGLGYTF. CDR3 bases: TGTGCCAGCAGTTTGAAAGGACTCGGCTACACCTTC.

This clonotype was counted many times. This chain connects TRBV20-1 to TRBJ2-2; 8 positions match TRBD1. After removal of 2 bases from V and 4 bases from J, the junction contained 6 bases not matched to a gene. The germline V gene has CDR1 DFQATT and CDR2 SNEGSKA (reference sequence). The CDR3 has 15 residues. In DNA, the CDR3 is TGCAGTGCTAGACGGCAGGGGGCGGTCACCGGGGAGCTGTTTTTT. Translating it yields CSARRQGAVTGELFF.

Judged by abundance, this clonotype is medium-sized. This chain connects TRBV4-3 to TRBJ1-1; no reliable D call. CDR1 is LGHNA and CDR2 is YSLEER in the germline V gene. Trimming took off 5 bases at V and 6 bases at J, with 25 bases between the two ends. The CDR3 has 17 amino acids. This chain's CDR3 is CASSLHPGRVGDPEAFF. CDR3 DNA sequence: TGCGCCAGCAGCTTGCACCCCGGAAGGGTGGGCGATCCTGAAGCTTTCTTT.